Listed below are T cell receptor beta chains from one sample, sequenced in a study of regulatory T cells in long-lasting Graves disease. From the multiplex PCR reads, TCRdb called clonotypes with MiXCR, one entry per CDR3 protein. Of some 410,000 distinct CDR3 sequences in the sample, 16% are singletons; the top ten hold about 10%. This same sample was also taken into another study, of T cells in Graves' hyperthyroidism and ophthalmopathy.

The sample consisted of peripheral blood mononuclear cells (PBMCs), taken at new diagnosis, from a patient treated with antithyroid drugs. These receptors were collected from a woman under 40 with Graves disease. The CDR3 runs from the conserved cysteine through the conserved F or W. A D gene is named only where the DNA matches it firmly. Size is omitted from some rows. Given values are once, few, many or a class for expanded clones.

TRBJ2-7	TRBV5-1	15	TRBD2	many	TGCGCCAGCAGCTTGGCGGGACTAGCGGGTGTCGAGCAGTACTTC	CASSLAGLAGVEQYF
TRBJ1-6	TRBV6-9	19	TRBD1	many	TGTGCCAGCAGTTACGGGGACAGGGGGCGTATTTCCTATAATTCACCCCTCCACTTT	CASSYGDRGRISYNSPLHF
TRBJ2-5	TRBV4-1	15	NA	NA	TGCGCCAGCAGCCAAGAGGGCAGGAACAGAGAGACCCAGTACTTC	CASSQEGRNRETQYF
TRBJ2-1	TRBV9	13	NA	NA	TGTGCCAGCAGCGTAGGTCTTGACAATGAGCAGTTCTTC	CASSVGLDNEQFF
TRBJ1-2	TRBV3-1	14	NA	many	TGTGCCAGCAGCCAAGAGGACCGAGGGGATGGCTACACCTTC	CASSQEDRGDGYTF
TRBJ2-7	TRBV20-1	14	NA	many	TGCAGTGCTAGTGGGGTCGGCAGGGCCAACGAGCAGTACTTC	CSASGVGRANEQYF
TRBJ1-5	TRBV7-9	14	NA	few	TGTGCCACCGGACCTGGGGGGGCGCGTCAGCCCCAGCATTTT	CATGPGGARQPQHF
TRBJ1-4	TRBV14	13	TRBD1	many	TGTGCCAGCCAGGGACAGTCTAATGAAAAACTGTTTTTT	CASQGQSNEKLFF
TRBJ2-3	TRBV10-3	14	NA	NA	TGTGCCATCACAGTTGCGGAGAGCACAGATACGCAGTATTTT	CAITVAESTDTQYF
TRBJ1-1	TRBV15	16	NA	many	TGTGCCACCAGCAGAGATCGGGGGGGCGCGAACACTGAAGCTTTCTTT	CATSRDRGGANTEAFF
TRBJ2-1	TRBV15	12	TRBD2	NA	TGTGCCACCAGCGGAACGACTAGCTCGCAGTTCTTC	CATSGTTSSQFF
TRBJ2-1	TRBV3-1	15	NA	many	TGTGCCAGCAGCCAAGGTCTTGGCGCCTACAATGAGCAGTTCTTC	CASSQGLGAYNEQFF
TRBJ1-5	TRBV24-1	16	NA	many	TGTGCCACCAGTGACCAGCAGGGTTCGGGCAATCAGCCCCAGCATTTT	CATSDQQGSGNQPQHF
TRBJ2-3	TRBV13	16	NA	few	TGTGCCAGCAGCGTTCGGGGCGGATCCCCGTGGCGTACGCAGTATTTT	CASSVRGGSPWRTQYF
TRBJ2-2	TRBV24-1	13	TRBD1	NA	TGTGCCACCGGGGACAGTCGTACCGGGGAGCTGTTTTTT	CATGDSRTGELFF
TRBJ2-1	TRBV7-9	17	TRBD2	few	TGTGCCAGCAGCCCCCCGACTAGCGGGAACGCCTACAATGAGCAGTTCTTC	CASSPPTSGNAYNEQFF
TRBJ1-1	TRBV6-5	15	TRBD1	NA	TGTGCCAGCAGTTCAGGGACAGCTGGAAGCACTGAAGCTTTCTTT	CASSSGTAGSTEAFF
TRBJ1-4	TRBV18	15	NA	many	TGTGCCAGCTCACCACCGGGGGGGGCTGGAGAAAAACTGTTTTTT	CASSPPGGAGEKLFF
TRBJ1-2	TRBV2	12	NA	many	TGTGCCACCTCACAGAAAGCTTATGGCTACACCTTC	CATSQKAYGYTF
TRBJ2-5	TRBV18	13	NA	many	TGTGCCAGCTCACCTGCAGATCGGCAGACCCAGTACTTC	CASSPADRQTQYF
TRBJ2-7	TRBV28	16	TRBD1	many	TGTGCCAGCAGTTCCCGAGGGGGCAGGGAGACCTACGAGCAGTACTTC	CASSSRGGRETYEQYF
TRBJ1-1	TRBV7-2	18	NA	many	TGTGCCAGCAAATGGTACAGCCCAATGGGTAGGGAAAACACTGAAGCTTTCTTT	CASKWYSPMGRENTEAFF
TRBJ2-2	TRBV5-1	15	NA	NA	TGCGCCAGCATGGGGGCGCTGGGGAACACCGGGGAGCTGTTTTTT	CASMGALGNTGELFF
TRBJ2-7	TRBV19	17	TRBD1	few	TGTGCCAGTAGTCCACGAGCATGGACAGGGCGTGGGTACGAGCAGTACTTC	CASSPRAWTGRGYEQYF
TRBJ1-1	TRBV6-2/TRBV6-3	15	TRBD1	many	TGTGCCAGCAGTTCACCGGGACAGAGGGCAACTGAAGCTTTCTTT	CASSSPGQRATEAFF
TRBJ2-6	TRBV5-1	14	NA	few	TGCGCCAGCAGCTTTATTCTGGGGGCCAACGTCCTGACTTTC	CASSFILGANVLTF
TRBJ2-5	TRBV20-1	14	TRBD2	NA	TGCAGTGCTAGACCTAGCGGGATTCGAGAGACCCAGTACTTC	CSARPSGIRETQYF
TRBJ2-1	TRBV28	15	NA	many	TGTGCCAGCAGTTTCCGGCCTAGTGGTGGCAATGAGCAGTTCTTC	CASSFRPSGGNEQFF
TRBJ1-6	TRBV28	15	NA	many	TGTGCCAGCAGTCCCGAGGGGGGCATAAATTCACCCCTCCACTTT	CASSPEGGINSPLHF
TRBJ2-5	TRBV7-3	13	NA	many	TGTGCCAGCAGCTTAATGGGAGGAGAGACCCAGTACTTC	CASSLMGGETQYF
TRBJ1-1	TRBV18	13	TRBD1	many	TGTGCCAGCTCCCAGGGGGCGACGACTGAAGCTTTCTTT	CASSQGATTEAFF
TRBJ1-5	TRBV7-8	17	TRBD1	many	TGTGCCAGCAGCTTAGGATCCCGGGACAGGGTGGGTCAGCCCCAGCATTTT	CASSLGSRDRVGQPQHF
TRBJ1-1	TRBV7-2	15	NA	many	TGTGCCAGCAGCTTGGTGGGTTTGGACCCTTGGGGCGCTTTCTTT	CASSLVGLDPWGAFF
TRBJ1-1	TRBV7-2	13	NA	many	TGTGCCAGCAGCCTCGGGACACCGACTGAAGCTTTCTTT	CASSLGTPTEAFF
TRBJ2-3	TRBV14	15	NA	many	TGTGCCAGCAGCCAAGATCTCGGCGGCGGGGATACGCAGTATTTT	CASSQDLGGGDTQYF
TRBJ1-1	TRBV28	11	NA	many	TGTGCCAGCGGGCAGAAGTTTGAAGCTTTCTTT	CASGQKFEAFF
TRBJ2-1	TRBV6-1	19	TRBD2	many	TGTGCCAGCACCGCGACAGTCCGACTAGCGGGAGGGTCCTACAATGAGCAGTTCTTC	CASTATVRLAGGSYNEQFF
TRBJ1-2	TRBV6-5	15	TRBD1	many	TGTGCCAGCAGTTATCGGGTCAGGGGGCATAGGGGCTACACCTTC	CASSYRVRGHRGYTF
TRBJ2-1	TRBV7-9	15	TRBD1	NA	TGTGCCAGCAGCCAGCAGGGGGCTCGGTACAATGAGCAGTTCTTC	CASSQQGARYNEQFF
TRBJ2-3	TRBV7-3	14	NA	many	TGTGCCAGCAGCTACGGAGGGCCAGCAGATACGCAGTATTTT	CASSYGGPADTQYF
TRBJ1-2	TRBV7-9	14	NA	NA	TGTGCCAGCAGCTCTATCGGGGGTCCCTATGGCTACACCTTC	CASSSIGGPYGYTF
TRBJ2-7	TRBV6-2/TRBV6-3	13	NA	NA	TGTGCCAGCAAAAATACCCTCCGCAACGAGCAGTACTTC	CASKNTLRNEQYF
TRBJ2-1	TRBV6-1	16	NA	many	TGTGCCAGCAGACCGTGGACCGATAGCTCCTACAATGAGCAGTTCTTC	CASRPWTDSSYNEQFF
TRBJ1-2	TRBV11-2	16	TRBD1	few	TGCGCCAGCAGCCCCCACCCGGGACAGGGGGACTATGGCTACACCTTC	CASSPHPGQGDYGYTF
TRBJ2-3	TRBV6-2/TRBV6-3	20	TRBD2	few	TGTGCCAGCAGTTACGACACCGGGACTAGCGACCTCGCCCCGCGGGGTACGCAGTATTTT	CASSYDTGTSDLAPRGTQYF
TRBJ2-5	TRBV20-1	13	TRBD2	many	TGCAGTGCTATGACTAGCTACCAAGAGACCCAGTACTTC	CSAMTSYQETQYF
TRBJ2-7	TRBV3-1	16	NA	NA	TGTGCCAGCAGCCAAAAAGACAGACCGGGAGCCTACGAGCAGTACTTC	CASSQKDRPGAYEQYF
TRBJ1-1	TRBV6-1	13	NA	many	TGTGCCAGCAGGATCACCCTGAACACTGAAGCTTTCTTT	CASRITLNTEAFF
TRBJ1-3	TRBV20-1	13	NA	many	TGCAGTGCTAGAGACATAGTTCGGGACACCATATATTTT	CSARDIVRDTIYF
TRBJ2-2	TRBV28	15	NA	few	TGTGCCAGCAGTTTAGGGACTGCCCCGTCCGGGGAGCTGTTTTTT	CASSLGTAPSGELFF
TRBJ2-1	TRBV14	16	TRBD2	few	TGTGCCAGCAGACCAACGAGCGGGAGGGATTACAATGAGCAGTTCTTC	CASRPTSGRDYNEQFF
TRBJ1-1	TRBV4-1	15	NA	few	TGCGCCAGCAGCCAAACCCCTTTAGGCCGCACTGAAGCTTTCTTT	CASSQTPLGRTEAFF
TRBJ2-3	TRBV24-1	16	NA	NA	TGTGCCACCAGTGATCCTGCCCGGGGTAGCGGAGATACGCAGTATTTT	CATSDPARGSGDTQYF
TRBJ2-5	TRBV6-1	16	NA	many	TGTGCCAGCGGTCCAGGAACTGGCCCAGGGAGAGAGACCCAGTACTTC	CASGPGTGPGRETQYF
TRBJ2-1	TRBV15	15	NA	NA	TGTGCCACCAGCAGAGCTGGTTCCTTTTTCGATGAGCAGTTCTTC	CATSRAGSFFDEQFF
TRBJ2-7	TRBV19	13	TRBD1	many	TGTGCCAGTAGTGACCTACCCGGGACAGGGCAGTACTTC	CASSDLPGTGQYF
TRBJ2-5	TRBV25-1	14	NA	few	TGTGCCAGCAGTGAGCCGGGACGACAAGAGACCCAGTACTTC	CASSEPGRQETQYF